Listed here is a single TCR beta chain. Its cognate antigen is unknown. The sample originates from a study of T cell responses to AZD1222 COVID-19 vaccine. Findings and limits, study-wide: Spike was spanned by vaccine-associated CD4 TCRs, which were dominant at 160-218 and 743-854. Increased Spike-specific TCR breadth and depth were observed after two AZD1222 doses.

Profiling relied on immunoSEQ multiplex PCR, and the TCRdb table lists in-frame clones only, not all of them. This table has about 130,000 clones, just under 95% appearing once. V dropped 4 bases and J dropped 4 bases, with 18 bases sitting between them. CDR1 MGHDK and CDR2 SYGVNS come from the germline V gene. The CDR3 length is 16 residues. The material was peripheral blood, obtained 28 days after the second AZD1222 dose. This receptor was taken from an adult who received the AZD1222 COVID-19 vaccine. The chain couples TRBV25-1 to TRBJ2-3; D is possibly TRBD1 (5 bases). CDR3: CASSAFSGKASDTQYF. DNA of the CDR3: TGTGCCAGCAGTGCCTTCTCAGGGAAGGCCTCAGATACGCAGTATTTT.